A single sample is the source of the 28 T cell receptor beta chains below, sequenced in a study of human T cells and chemical hapten exposure. Specified time point: patch test 1, 2 weeks after DPC sensitization. Treatment defined: therapeutic diphenylcyclopropenone sensitization with weekly scalp DPC. Using its own MiXCR run on the RACE reads, TCRdb lists one record per CDR3 protein. The sample has under 130,000 distinct CDR3 sequences, approximately 9.9% seen once. The sample here was whole blood, taken in connection with sensitization to the hapten diphenylcyclopropenone (DPC). Every receptor here comes from a woman aged 40-49 years with alopecia areata. Some clones in this sample may be carry-over from other donors' samples.

This clonotype was recorded at least ten times. This chain uses TRBV7-9 with TRBJ2-3; 7 bases fit TRBD2. Germline V gene sequence: CDR1 SEHNR, CDR2 FQNEAQ (reference sequence). The CDR3 sequence is 13 residues long. Trimming at V came to 11 bases and at J to 2 bases, leaving 7 bases not matched to a gene. The CDR3 region has the DNA TGTGCCGTCGGGGGGTCCGCCACAGATACGCAGTATTTT. Amino acid sequence: CAVGGSATDTQYF.

This clonotype was counted ten times or more. V and J are TRBV7-9 and TRBJ2-7; possibly TRBD1 for D (6 bases). Trimming cost V 5 bases and J 1 base, with 15 bases left between them. The germline V gene has CDR1 SEHNR and CDR2 FQNEAQ (reference sequence). The CDR3 covers 15 residues. CDR3 sequence reads: CASSLERDKSYEQYF. In DNA, the CDR3 is TGTGCCAGCAGCCTAGAAAGGGACAAGTCCTACGAGCAGTACTTC.

V and J are TRBV29-1 and TRBJ2-7; D is possibly TRBD2 (5 bases). Germline V gives CDR1 SQVTM, CDR2 ANQGSEA. The CDR3 has 13 residues. The V gene lost 7 bases and the J gene lost 2 bases, with 15 bases spanning the gap. The CDR3 reads CSAHLAGTYEQYF. The CDR3 DNA is TGCAGCGCCCATCTGGCCGGGACCTACGAGCAGTACTTC.

This clonotype was seen at least ten times. The chain combines TRBV6-5 with TRBJ2-6; 7 bases agree with TRBD2. The CDR3 has 17 amino acids. Losses at the gene ends were 3 bases for V and 0 bases for J; bases not matched to a gene: 5. CDR1 is MNHEY, CDR2 SVGAGI, per germline. As DNA, the CDR3 is TGTGCCAGCAGTTATTTTCCGGGGGGCTCTGGGGCCAACGTCCTGACTTTC. Translated: CASSYFPGGSGANVLTF.

The V call is TRBV11-2, the J call TRBJ2-2, with D perhaps TRBD2 (6 bases). Deletions cut 9 bases from V and 5 bases from J, with 13 bases between. The germline CDR1 and CDR2 sequences are SGHAT and FQNNGV. This CDR3 contains 13 residues. CDR3 sequence (DNA): TGTGCCAGTCGGGAGCGTGCGACCGGGGAGCTGTTTTTT. It codes for CASRERATGELFF.

The chain joins TRBV5-5 to TRBJ1-1, with TRBD1 as a possible D gene (5 bases). V was shortened by 2 bases and J by 3 bases, with 11 bases between the two germline ends. CDR3 length: 14 amino acids. The V gene's germline CDR1 is SGHKS and CDR2 YYEKEE (reference sequence). This chain's CDR3 is CASSFLRVDTEAFF. The DNA for the CDR3 is TGTGCCAGCAGCTTCCTCAGGGTCGACACTGAAGCTTTCTTT.

The chain is built from TRBV7-2 and TRBJ2-3; 11 bases agree with TRBD2. Germline V gene sequence: CDR1 SGHTA, CDR2 FQGNSA. Trimming took 9 bases from V and 0 from J; bases not matched to a gene: 14. The CDR3 is 18 residues long. CDR3 in amino acids: CARSPRLAGGLSTDTQYF. The CDR3 DNA sequence: TGTGCCAGAAGCCCTCGGCTAGCGGGGGGCTTGAGCACAGATACGCAGTATTTT.

This clonotype was recorded a few times. The gene calls are TRBV28 and TRBJ1-2, with 7 bases fitting TRBD1. After removal of 6 bases from V and 8 bases from J, the junction contained 9 bases not matched to a gene. Germline-derived CDR1 and CDR2 are MDHEN and SYDVKM. This CDR3 spans 13 amino acids. CDR3 loop: CASSPGGVYGYTF. CDR3 in DNA: TGTGCCAGCAGCCCAGGGGGGGTCTACGGCTACACCTTC.

This clonotype was counted a single time. V is TRBV20-1 and J is TRBJ2-1; 9 bases line up with TRBD2. V trimming: 3 bases; J trimming: 8 bases; junction bases outside the gene matches: 14. The CDR3 has 16 residues. Germline CDR1 is DFQATT and CDR2 is SNEGSKA (reference sequence). In nucleotides, the CDR3 is TGCAGTGCTAGTAGTTTGCTAGCGGGACATTTCTATGAGCAGTTCTTC. As protein: CSASSLLAGHFYEQFF.

This clonotype has more than one count but fewer than ten. J is TRBJ2-7 and V is TRBV27, with D perhaps being TRBD1 or TRBD2 (5 bases each). Trimming left V 5 bases short and J 0 bases short, with 14 bases between. The CDR3 has 15 amino acids. Germline V gene data show CDR1 as MNHEY and CDR2 as SMNVEV (reference sequence). CDR3 in amino acids: CASSRDLTSSYEQYF. CDR3 bases: TGTGCCAGCAGTCGGGACCTCACGAGCTCCTACGAGCAGTACTTC.

This clonotype was found many times. The rearrangement uses TRBV5-4 and TRBJ1-4, with 8 bases that match TRBD1. The CDR3 sequence is 15 residues long. The V gene end was trimmed by 0 bases and the J gene end by 8 bases; junction bases not matched to a gene: 6. The V gene's germline CDR1 is SGHNT and CDR2 YYREEE (reference sequence). For the CDR3, the DNA is TGTGCCAGCAGCTTGGCCGGACAGGGAGGCGAAAAACTGTTTTTT. This encodes CASSLAGQGGEKLFF.

This clonotype was counted at least ten times. The chain employs TRBV20-1 and TRBJ1-4; TRBD1 aligns across 8 bases. The CDR3 loop spans 16 amino acids. V was clipped by 3 bases and J by 8 bases; unmatched bases: 14. Germline lookup yields CDR1 DFQATT and CDR2 SNEGSKA (reference sequence). This CDR3 reads CSASDRGDPTREKLFF. The CDR3 DNA is TGCAGTGCTAGTGACAGGGGCGATCCAACCAGGGAAAAACTGTTTTTT.

This clonotype appeared many times. The chain uses TRBV20-1 and TRBJ2-3; 9 bases align to TRBD2. Losses at the gene ends were 0 bases for V and 4 bases for J; bases not matched to a gene: 8. The CDR3 extends over 16 amino acids. Germline assignment: CDR1 DFQATT and CDR2 SNEGSKA (reference sequence). The CDR3: CSARESLAGQADTQYF. For the CDR3, the DNA is TGCAGTGCTAGAGAAAGCCTAGCGGGACAAGCAGATACGCAGTATTTT.

The genes are TRBV9 and TRBJ2-7, with TRBD1 as a possible D gene (6 bases). Per the germline V gene, CDR1 is SGDLS and CDR2 is YYNGEE. CDR3 length: 14 residues. Between the trimmed V and J ends, which lost 3 bases and 0 bases, there was a span of 10 bases. CDR3 DNA: TGTGCCAGCAGCGCCCGGGACAACTCCTACGAGCAGTACTTC. Encoded protein: CASSARDNSYEQYF.

This clonotype occurred a few times. The V gene is TRBV28, the J gene TRBJ1-5; TRBD1 might be the D (5 bases). Deletions cut 6 bases from V and 0 bases from J, with 18 bases between. The CDR3 extends over 17 amino acids. Per the germline V gene, CDR1 is MDHEN and CDR2 is SYDVKM. The chain's CDR3 is CASRWGNSRYSNQPQHF. CDR3 DNA: TGTGCCAGCAGATGGGGGAACAGCCGATATAGCAATCAGCCCCAGCATTTT.

Only a few counts were recorded for this clonotype. V is TRBV5-4 and J is TRBJ1-1; no clear D gene. V gave up 0 bases and J gave up 7 bases, with 10 bases separating them. This CDR3 is 13 amino acids long. The germline V gene has CDR1 SGHNT and CDR2 YYREEE (reference sequence). CDR3 protein: CASSLVLTGEAFF. Written as DNA, the CDR3 is TGTGCCAGCAGCTTGGTTTTGACCGGTGAAGCTTTCTTT. Full variable domain (rest looked up from reference TRBV5-4 and TRBJ1-1): ETGVTQSPTHLIKTRGQQVTLRCSSQSGHNTVSWYQQALGQGPQFIFQYYREEENGRGNFPPRFSGLQFPNYSSELNVNALELDDSALYLCASSLVLTGEAFFGQGTRLTVV.

This chain links TRBV19 with TRBJ1-2; perhaps TRBD1 as D (6 bases). Germline loops: CDR1 LNHDA, CDR2 SQIVND (reference sequence). CDR3 size: 15 residues. Deletions cut 7 bases from V and 8 bases from J, with 23 bases between. The CDR3 nucleotides read TGTGCCAGTACCAACTCCCGGGGGCCTTACACGGGCTACACCTTC. Encoded protein: CASTNSRGPYTGYTF. The variable domain in full, with the rest retrieved from reference TRBV19 and TRBJ1-2, is DGGITQSPKYLFRKEGQNVTLSCEQNLNHDAMYWYRQDPGQGLRLIYYSQIVNDFQKGDIAEGYSVSREKKESFPLTVTSAQKNPTAFYLCASTNSRGPYTGYTFGSGTRLTVV.

This clonotype was detected ten times or more. The chain has TRBV27 and TRBJ2-6; D may be TRBD2 (5 bases). V dropped 6 bases and J dropped 1 base, with 13 bases sitting between them. CDR1 is MNHEY and CDR2 is SMNVEV in the germline V gene (reference sequence). The CDR3 contains 16 residues. This chain's CDR3 is CASSRLGSSGANVLTF. The CDR3, as DNA: TGTGCCAGCAGCCGTTTGGGGAGTTCTGGGGCCAACGTCCTGACTTTC.

This chain joins TRBV3-1 and TRBJ2-7; D is unresolved. With 4 bases removed from V and 2 bases from J, the gap between germline ends came to 9 bases. Germline CDR1 and CDR2: LGHDT and YNNKEL (reference sequence). The CDR3 runs to 13 residues. The CDR3 DNA sequence: TGTGCCAGCAGCCGGGGTAGGGCCTACGAGCAGTACTTC. Translated: CASSRGRAYEQYF.

This clonotype was counted between two and nine times. V usage is TRBV3-1 and J usage is TRBJ2-1; the D call may be TRBD1 or TRBD2 (5 bases each). The CDR3 length is 17 residues. The germline V gene has CDR1 LGHDT and CDR2 YNNKEL (reference sequence). V was pared by 1 base and J by 0 bases, with 13 bases between. The chain's CDR3 is CASSQGSGTASYNEQFF. The CDR3 DNA reads as TGTGCCAGCAGCCAAGGTTCCGGGACGGCCTCCTACAATGAGCAGTTCTTC.

This clonotype was recorded many times. This chain uses TRBV4-2 with TRBJ2-3, with D perhaps TRBD2 (5 bases). Germline V lookup: CDR1 LGHNA, CDR2 YNFKEQ. The V end lost 1 base, the J end lost 10 bases, and 12 bases lay between the germline ends. The CDR3 spans 13 residues. This CDR3 is CASSQVPGSAQYF. CDR3 DNA: TGTGCCAGCAGCCAAGTCCCTGGGAGTGCGCAGTATTTT.

The chain carries TRBV20-1 and TRBJ2-5, with a tentative D call TRBD2 (6 bases). The CDR3 spans 15 residues. V dropped 0 bases and J dropped 4 bases, with 15 bases sitting between them. Germline-derived CDR1 and CDR2 are DFQATT and SNEGSKA (reference sequence). In DNA, the CDR3 is TGCAGTGCTAGAGATTCAGGGAGGCACGGAGAGACCCAGTACTTC. As protein: CSARDSGRHGETQYF.

In this sample, this clonotype turned up a few times. This chain links TRBV4-2 with TRBJ1-1; D uncertain. This CDR3 is built from 13 residues. V was pared by 4 bases and J by 6 bases, with 12 bases between. Germline-derived CDR1 and CDR2 are LGHNA and YNFKEQ. CDR3 protein: CASSRKRSAEAFF. The CDR3 DNA reads as TGTGCCAGCAGCCGCAAAAGGAGCGCTGAAGCTTTCTTT.

In its sample, this clonotype was seen many times. The chain combines TRBV14 with TRBJ1-2, with unresolved D. V dropped 0 bases and J dropped 2 bases, with 4 bases sitting between them. This CDR3 contains 13 residues. Germline CDR1 reads SGHDN; CDR2 reads FVKESK. The CDR3 loop is CASSQDRNYGYTF. The CDR3 DNA reads TGTGCCAGCAGCCAAGATAGGAACTATGGCTACACCTTC. The full variable domain, with the rest looked up from reference TRBV14 and TRBJ1-2, is EAGVTQFPSHSVIEKGQTVTLRCDPISGHDNLYWYRRVMGKEIKFLLHFVKESKQDESGMPNNRFLAERTGGTYSTLKVQPAELEDSGVYFCASSQDRNYGYTFGSGTRLTVV.

This clonotype was picked up a small number of times. The chain links TRBV20-1 to TRBJ2-1, with 10 bases aligning to TRBD2. Trimming removed 6 bases from V and 1 base from J; junction bases left unmatched: 3. The CDR3 runs to 14 residues. Germline V gene sequence: CDR1 DFQATT, CDR2 SNEGSKA (reference sequence). Here the CDR3 DNA reads TGCAGTGCCATGACTAGCGGGTCCTACAATGAGCAGTTCTTC. Protein product: CSAMTSGSYNEQFF.

The table lists this clonotype with a few counts. The V call is TRBV3-1, the J call TRBJ2-1; maybe TRBD2 (5 bases). CDR1 and CDR2 from the germline V gene are LGHDT and YNNKEL (reference sequence). The CDR3 covers 15 residues. With 3 bases removed from V and 4 bases from J, the gap between germline ends came to 13 bases. The chain's CDR3 is CASSQSGLGYNEQFF. The CDR3 DNA sequence: TGTGCCAGCAGCCAGTCGGGGTTGGGGTACAATGAGCAGTTCTTC.

This clonotype was observed many times. At one end the junction does not follow the germline gene, possibly because of a read error. V usage is TRBV20-1 and J usage is TRBJ2-3; 14 bases match TRBD2. This CDR3 is built from 11 residues. CDR1 DFQATT and CDR2 SNEGSKA come from the germline V gene (reference sequence). The CDR3 loop is CSARAGTSGRF. The DNA for the CDR3 is TGCAGTGCTAGAGCCGGGACTAGCGGGAGATTT.

The chain couples TRBV7-9 to TRBJ1-1; 7 positions agree with TRBD1. This CDR3 spans 15 amino acids. Germline trimming cut 4 bases from V and 4 bases from J; bases unmatched to any gene: 9. CDR1 is SEHNR, CDR2 FQNEAQ, per germline (reference sequence). CDR3 amino acids: CASSSTGTGFTEAFF. The CDR3 region has the DNA TGTGCCAGCAGCTCGACAGGGACGGGGTTCACTGAAGCTTTCTTT.